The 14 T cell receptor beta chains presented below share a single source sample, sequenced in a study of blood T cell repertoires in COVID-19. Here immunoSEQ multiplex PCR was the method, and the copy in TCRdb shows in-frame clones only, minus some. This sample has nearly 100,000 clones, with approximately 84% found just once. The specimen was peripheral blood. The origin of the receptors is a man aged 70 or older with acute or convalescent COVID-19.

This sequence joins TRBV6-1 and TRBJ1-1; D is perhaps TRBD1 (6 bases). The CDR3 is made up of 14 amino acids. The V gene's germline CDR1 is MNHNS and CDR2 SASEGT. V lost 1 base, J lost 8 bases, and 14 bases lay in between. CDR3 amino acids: CASSEGGTTQEAFF. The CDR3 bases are TGTGCCAGCAGTGAAGGGGGGACAACACAAGAAGCTTTCTTT.

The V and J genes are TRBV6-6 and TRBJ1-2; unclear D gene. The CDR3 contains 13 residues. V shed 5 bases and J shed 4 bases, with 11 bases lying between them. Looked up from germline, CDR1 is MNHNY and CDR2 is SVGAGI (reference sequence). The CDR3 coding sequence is TGTGCCAGCAGTCTTATTGAGGCCTATGGCTACACCTTC. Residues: CASSLIEAYGYTF.

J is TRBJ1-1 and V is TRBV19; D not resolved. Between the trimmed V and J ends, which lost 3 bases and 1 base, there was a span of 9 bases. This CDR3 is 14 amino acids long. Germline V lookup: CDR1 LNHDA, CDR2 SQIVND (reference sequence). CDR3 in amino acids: CASSIQVGNTEAFF. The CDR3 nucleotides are TGTGCCAGTAGTATTCAAGTCGGGAACACTGAAGCTTTCTTT.

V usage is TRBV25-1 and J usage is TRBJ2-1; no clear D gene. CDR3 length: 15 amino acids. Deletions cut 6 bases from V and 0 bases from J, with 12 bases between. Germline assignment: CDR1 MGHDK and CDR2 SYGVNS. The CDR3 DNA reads TGTGCCAGCAGGGTTTCGGGTGGCTCCTACAATGAGCAGTTCTTC. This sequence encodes CASRVSGGSYNEQFF.

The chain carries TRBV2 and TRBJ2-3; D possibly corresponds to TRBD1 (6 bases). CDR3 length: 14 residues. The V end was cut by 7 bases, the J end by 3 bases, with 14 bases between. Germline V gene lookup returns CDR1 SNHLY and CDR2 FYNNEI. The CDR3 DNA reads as TGTGCCAGCACCGGGACACTAAGGACAGATACGCAGTATTTT. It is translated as CASTGTLRTDTQYF.

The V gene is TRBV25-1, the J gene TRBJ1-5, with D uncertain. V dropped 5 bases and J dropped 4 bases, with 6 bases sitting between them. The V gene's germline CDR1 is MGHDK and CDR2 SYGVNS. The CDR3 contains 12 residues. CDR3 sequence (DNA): TGTGCCAGCAGTCACCTAAATCAGCCCCAGCATTTT. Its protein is CASSHLNQPQHF. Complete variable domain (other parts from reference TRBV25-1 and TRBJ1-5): EADIYQTPRYLVIGTGKKITLECSQTMGHDKMYWYQQDPGMELHLIHYSYGVNSTEKGDLSSESTVSRIRTEHFPLTLESARPSHTSQYLCASSHLNQPQHFGDGTRLSIL.

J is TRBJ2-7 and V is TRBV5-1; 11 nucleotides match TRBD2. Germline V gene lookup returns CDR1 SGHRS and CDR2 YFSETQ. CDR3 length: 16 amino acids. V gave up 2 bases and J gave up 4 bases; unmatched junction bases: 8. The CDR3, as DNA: TGCGCCAGCAGCTTTTCACTAGCGGGGGCGCAATACGAGCAGTACTTC. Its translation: CASSFSLAGAQYEQYF.

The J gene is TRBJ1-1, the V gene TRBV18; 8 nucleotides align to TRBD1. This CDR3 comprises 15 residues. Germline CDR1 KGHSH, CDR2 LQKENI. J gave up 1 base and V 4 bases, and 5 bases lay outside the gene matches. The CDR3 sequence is CASSLGQATNTEAFF. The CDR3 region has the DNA TGTGCCAGCTCACTGGGACAGGCAACGAACACTGAAGCTTTCTTT. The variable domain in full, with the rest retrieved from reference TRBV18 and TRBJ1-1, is NAGVMQNPRHLVRRRGQEARLRCSPMKGHSHVYWYRQLPEEGLKFMVYLQKENIIDESGMPKERFSAEFPKEGPSILRIQQVVRGDSAAYFCASSLGQATNTEAFFGQGTRLTVV.

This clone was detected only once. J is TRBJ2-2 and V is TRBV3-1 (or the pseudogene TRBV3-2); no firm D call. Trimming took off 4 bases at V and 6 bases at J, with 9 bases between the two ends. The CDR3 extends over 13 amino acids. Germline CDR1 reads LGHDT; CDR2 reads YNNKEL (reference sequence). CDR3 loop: CASSRIGPGELFF. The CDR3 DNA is TGTGCCAGCAGCCGGATTGGGCCCGGGGAGCTGTTTTTT.

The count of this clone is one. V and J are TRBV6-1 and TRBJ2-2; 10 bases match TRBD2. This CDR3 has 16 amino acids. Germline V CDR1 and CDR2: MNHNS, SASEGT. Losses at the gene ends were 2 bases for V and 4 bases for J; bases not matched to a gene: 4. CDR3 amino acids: CASSEPSGGLTGELFF. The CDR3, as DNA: TGTGCCAGCAGTGAACCTAGCGGGGGACTCACCGGGGAGCTGTTTTTT.

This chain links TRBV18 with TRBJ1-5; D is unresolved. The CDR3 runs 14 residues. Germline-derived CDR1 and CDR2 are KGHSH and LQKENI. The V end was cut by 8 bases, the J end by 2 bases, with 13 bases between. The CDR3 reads CASAQDLGNQPQHF. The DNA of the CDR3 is TGTGCCAGCGCCCAGGATCTGGGCAATCAGCCCCAGCATTTT.

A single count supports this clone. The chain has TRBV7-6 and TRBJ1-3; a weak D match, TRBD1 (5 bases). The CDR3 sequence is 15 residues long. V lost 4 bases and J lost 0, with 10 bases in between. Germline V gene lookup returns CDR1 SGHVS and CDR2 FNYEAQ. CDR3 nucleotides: TGTGCCAGCAGCTCAGAACAGGTCTCTGGAAACACCATATATTTT. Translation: CASSSEQVSGNTIYF.

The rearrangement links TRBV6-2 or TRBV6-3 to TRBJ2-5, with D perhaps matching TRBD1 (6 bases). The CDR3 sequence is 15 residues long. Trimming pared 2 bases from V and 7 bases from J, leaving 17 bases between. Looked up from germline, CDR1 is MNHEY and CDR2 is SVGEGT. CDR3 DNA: TGTGCCAGCAGTTACCCTTCCGCAGGGGAAGGGACCCAGTACTTC. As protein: CASSYPSAGEGTQYF.

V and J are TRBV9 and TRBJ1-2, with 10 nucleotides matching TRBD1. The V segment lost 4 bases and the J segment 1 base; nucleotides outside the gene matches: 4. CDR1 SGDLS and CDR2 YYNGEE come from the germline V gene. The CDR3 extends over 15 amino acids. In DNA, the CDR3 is TGTGCCAGCAGCACCGGGACAGGGGATAACTATGGCTACACCTTC. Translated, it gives CASSTGTGDNYGYTF.